Here is one TCR beta chain with its context. What it binds is unknown. The source of the sample is a study of cytomegalovirus exposure and HLA in healthy donors. Trimming stripped 5 bases from V and 6 bases from J, with 14 bases between. Germline V gene sequence: CDR1 LNHNV, CDR2 YYDKDF (reference sequence). This CDR3 has 14 amino acids. The PCR made use of 60 Vbeta and 13 Jbeta primers. This table comes from immunoSEQ multiplex PCR, and its TCRdb copy is limited to in-frame clones, with some not included. The data hold 180,000 or so clones, with under 90% observed a single time. Study-level points and caveats: Per a later analysis, 18,000 or so TCR beta sequences showed association with HLA alleles at 0.05 false discovery rate.

Sample: PBMCs. This clonotype was obtained from a boy aged 2-15 years in good health and CMV-seronegative. The rearrangement joins TRBV15 to TRBJ1-5; tentatively, D is TRBD1 (5 bases). The CDR3 reads CATSLRRRGQPQHF. Here the CDR3 DNA reads TGTGCCACCAGCTTGAGGAGGAGGGGTCAGCCCCAGCATTTT.